This T cell receptor (beta chain) was obtained from a study of early T cells in non-severe SARS-CoV-2 infection. Whole-study context: With bulk RNA from unsorted whole blood as input, sequencing yielded unpaired chains. Points from the study as a whole: VDJdb matching, biased toward anti-spike CD8 responses, missed private and CD4 specificities.

This CDR3 has 16 residues. The germline V gene has CDR1 SGHRS and CDR2 YFSETQ. Trimming removed 0 bases from V and 4 bases from J, with 14 bases in between. Attachment of unique molecular identifiers to individual cDNA molecules was performed. TCRdb analysed the 5' RACE reads with MiXCR anew, one entry per CDR3 protein. This table has roughly 110,000 distinct CDR3 sequences, 11% appearing once. As concerns this clonotype: Its antigen is undetermined.

The TCR sequence derives from an adult who was a healthcare worker with PCR-confirmed SARS-CoV-2 infection or an uninfected control (not recorded which). The chain joins TRBV5-1 to TRBJ2-1, with a tentative D call TRBD2 (5 bases). The specimen sequenced was whole blood. CDR3 in DNA: TGCGCCAGCAGCTTGGAAGCGGCAGCCTATTACAATGAGCAGTTCTTC. It encodes CASSLEAAAYYNEQFF.